Detailed here is one T cell receptor (beta chain). This entry is derived from a study of cytomegalovirus exposure and HLA in healthy donors. In the PCR, 60 Vbeta and 13 Jbeta primers were used. Clones were read by immunoSEQ multiplex PCR, and TCRdb kept only the in-frame ones, dropping some. The profile shows 150,000 to 200,000 clones, approximately 84% of them singletons. CDR1 is SGHRS, CDR2 YFSETQ, per germline. This CDR3 region has 14 residues. V was pared by 2 bases and J by 1 base, with 9 bases between. What was sequenced was PBMCs. V and J are TRBV5-1 and TRBJ2-5; TRBD1 might be the D (5 bases). This TCR came from a woman aged 45-65 years in good health and CMV-seropositive. CDR3 sequence: CASSFVDSQETQYF. DNA of the CDR3: TGCGCCAGCAGCTTTGTAGACAGCCAAGAGACCCAGTACTTC.